Below, 19 T cell receptor beta chains from the same sample are listed, as sequenced in a study of blood T cell repertoires in COVID-19. Only in-frame clones appear in the TCRdb table, and some are missing; sequencing was by immunoSEQ multiplex PCR. The sample has around 60,000 clones; roughly four fifths are singletons. Sequenced sample: peripheral blood. These receptors all stem from a woman older than 75 with acute or convalescent COVID-19.

The rearrangement uses TRBV19 and TRBJ2-3, with a possible D match to TRBD1 (6 bases). There are 14 residues in the CDR3. Germline V gene data show CDR1 as LNHDA and CDR2 as SQIVND (reference sequence). V dropped 5 bases and J dropped 2 bases, with 11 bases sitting between them. CDR3 region: CASSFGQTTDTQYF. DNA of the CDR3: TGTGCCAGTAGTTTCGGACAGACCACAGATACGCAGTATTTT.

This clone was seen only a few times. The rearrangement uses TRBV3-1 (or the pseudogene TRBV3-2) and TRBJ1-2, with D possibly matching TRBD1 (6 bases). This CDR3 spans 14 amino acids. Per germline, CDR1 LGHDT and CDR2 YNNKEL (reference sequence). The V end lost 5 bases, the J end lost 7 bases, and 17 bases lay between the germline ends. CDR3 nucleotides: TGTGCCAGCAGCTACTTTCAGGGGCAGTCTGGCTACACCTTC. As protein: CASSYFQGQSGYTF.

Here the CDR3 DNA reads TGTGCCAGCAGTTTCGCGGTAGAAGGGCAGTACTTC. Translated, it gives CASSFAVEGQYF. The J gene is TRBJ2-7, the V gene TRBV12-3 or TRBV12-4; no firm D call. This CDR3 is built from 12 residues. Trimming cost V 3 bases and J 9 bases, with 12 bases left between them.

The V gene is TRBV6-5, the J gene TRBJ1-3, with 7 nucleotides matching TRBD1. Germline V gene sequence: CDR1 MNHEY, CDR2 SVGAGI. The CDR3 covers 15 residues. After removal of 8 bases from V and 4 bases from J, the junction contained 11 bases not matched to a gene. In nucleotides, the CDR3 is TGTGCCAGCTCCCTAGAGGGGGCGCGCGGAAACACCATATATTTT. Translating it yields CASSLEGARGNTIYF.

To note about this clone: One end of the junction varies from germline; a read error may be responsible. The CDR3 region is CASNLAGTSHNEQFF. The CDR3 DNA is TGTGCCAGCAACTTAGCGGGGACCTCCCACAATGAGCAGTTCTTC. J is TRBJ2-1 and V is TRBV6-4; TRBD2 aligns across 8 bases. The CDR3 consists of 15 residues. Germline values: CDR1 MRHNA, CDR2 SNTAGT.

This clone has only one observation. In DNA, the CDR3 is TGTGCCAGTAGTAGGGGACCGGGACTAGCGCGCTCTCCCCTCGCCTACGAGCAGTACTTC. This sequence encodes CASSRGPGLARSPLAYEQYF. The chain couples TRBV19 to TRBJ2-7, with 10 bases lining up with TRBD2. This CDR3 region has 20 residues. Germline assignment: CDR1 LNHDA and CDR2 SQIVND (reference sequence). V lost 4 bases, J lost 2 bases, and 20 bases stayed unmatched.

This clone has a single count. The genes are TRBV28 and TRBJ1-6; TRBD1 aligns across 7 bases. Trimming took 8 bases from V and 6 from J; bases not matched to a gene: 13. The CDR3 extends over 16 amino acids. Germline V lookup: CDR1 MDHEN, CDR2 SYDVKM. The CDR3 loop reads CASRKSVGTVNSPLHF. CDR3 nucleotides: TGTGCCAGCCGCAAGAGTGTTGGGACAGTTAATTCACCCCTCCACTTT.

A note on this clone: The sample contains more than one DNA sequence encoding this CDR3. The chain has TRBV11-3 and TRBJ2-5; the D gene is possibly TRBD1 (6 bases). The CDR3 is made up of 14 amino acids. Germline values: CDR1 SGHNT, CDR2 YENEEA. Deletions cut 1 base from V and 1 base from J, with 7 bases between. The CDR3 DNA follows: TGTGCCAGCAGCTTAGGAGGGGGCCAAGAGACCCAGTACTTC. As protein: CASSLGGGQETQYF. Based on the CDR3 plus reference TRBV11-3 and TRBJ2-5, the full variable domain is EAGVVQSPRYKIIEKKQPVAFWCNPISGHNTLYWYLQNLGQGPELLIRYENEEAVDDSQLPKDRFSAERLKGVDSTLKIQPAELGDSAVYLCASSLGGGQETQYFGPGTRLLVL.

This chain links TRBV5-5 with TRBJ2-3, with TRBD1 matching 12 bases. Germline CDR1 and CDR2: SGHKS and YYEKEE (reference sequence). The junction had 4 bases not matched to a gene; V was cut back by 0 bases and J by 5 bases. The CDR3 runs to 16 residues. CDR3 residues: CASSLGGQGALDTQYF. The CDR3, as DNA: TGTGCCAGCAGCTTGGGGGGACAGGGGGCTCTAGATACGCAGTATTTT.

The chain joins TRBV15 to TRBJ1-5; D not certain. Per the germline V gene, CDR1 is LNHNV and CDR2 is YYDKDF (reference sequence). The V end lost 0 bases, the J end lost 5 bases, and 14 bases lay between the germline ends. The CDR3 has 16 residues. The CDR3 nucleotides read TGTGCCACCAGCAGAGATATTGCCCGGGGTGATCAGCCCCAGCATTTT. It yields the protein CATSRDIARGDQPQHF.

V and J are TRBV7-2 and TRBJ2-7, with 8 bases identical to TRBD1. The CDR3 loop spans 15 amino acids. Germline-derived CDR1 and CDR2 are SGHTA and FQGNSA. The J segment lost 2 bases and the V segment lost 0 bases, leaving 3 bases of the junction unmatched. As DNA, the CDR3 is TGTGCCAGCAGCTTAGCGAGGACAGGGACCTACGAGCAGTACTTC. It is translated as CASSLARTGTYEQYF.

This clone was seen more than once but under ten times. The V gene is TRBV28, the J gene TRBJ2-5; 7 nucleotides agree with TRBD1. This CDR3 comprises 15 residues. After removal of 6 bases from V and 3 bases from J, the junction contained 10 bases not matched to a gene. Germline CDR1 MDHEN, CDR2 SYDVKM. The CDR3 coding sequence is TGTGCCAGCAGGGATTGGAGGACAGGCAAAGAGACCCAGTACTTC. It codes for CASRDWRTGKETQYF. Full variable domain (outside the CDR3, taken from reference TRBV28 and TRBJ2-5): DVKVTQSSRYLVKRTGEKVFLECVQDMDHENMFWYRQDPGLGLRLIYFSYDVKMKEKGDIPEGYSVSREKKERFSLILESASTNQTSMYLCASRDWRTGKETQYFGPGTRLLVL.

CDR3 in DNA: TGTGCCAGCAGCTTACCTAGCGACAATGAGCAGTTCTTC. It codes for CASSLPSDNEQFF. The J gene is TRBJ2-1, the V gene TRBV13; tentative D call: TRBD2 (6 bases). Germline values: CDR1 PRHDT, CDR2 FYEKMQ (reference sequence). The V end was cut by 2 bases, the J end by 5 bases, with 7 bases between. This CDR3 is built from 13 residues.

The genes are TRBV5-1 and TRBJ2-3; D may be TRBD2 (6 bases). The V end was cut by 4 bases, the J end by 2 bases, with 8 bases between. This CDR3 comprises 13 residues. Germline values: CDR1 SGHRS, CDR2 YFSETQ. The CDR3 bases are TGCGCCAGCAGCAGGGACTTCACAGATACGCAGTATTTT. It codes for CASSRDFTDTQYF.

The J gene is TRBJ2-3, the V gene TRBV19; 8 nucleotides match TRBD1. V dropped 7 bases and J dropped 4; count of bases not matched to a gene: 7. CDR3 length: 14 residues. Germline V CDR1 and CDR2: LNHDA, SQIVND (reference sequence). CDR3 DNA: TGTGCCAGTACCCTGGACAGGGAGGCAGATACGCAGTATTTT. Its translation is CASTLDREADTQYF.

This clone has more than one count but fewer than ten. The J gene is TRBJ2-7, the V gene TRBV27; TRBD1 matches 12 bases. After removal of 2 bases from V and 6 bases from J, the junction contained 8 bases not matched to a gene. Per the germline V gene, CDR1 is MNHEY and CDR2 is SMNVEV (reference sequence). CDR3 size: 16 residues. In DNA, the CDR3 is TGTGCCAGCAGTTTACTCTCGGGGACAGGGGGCGGCGAGCAGTACTTC. Translated, it gives CASSLLSGTGGGEQYF.

The genes are TRBV9 and TRBJ2-7; 7 positions match TRBD2. Trimming removed 4 bases from V and 6 bases from J; junction bases left unmatched: 10. The CDR3 runs 14 residues. CDR1 is SGDLS, CDR2 YYNGEE, per germline. CDR3 DNA: TGTGCCAGCAGCCTCCGGGGAGGGCCAGGCGAGCAGTACTTC. It encodes CASSLRGGPGEQYF.

The J gene is TRBJ2-7, the V gene TRBV5-1; tentatively, D is TRBD2 (6 bases). The V end lost 0 bases, the J end lost 2 bases, and 9 bases lay between the germline ends. The CDR3 totals 14 residues. Germline V CDR1 and CDR2: SGHRS, YFSETQ. The CDR3 reads CASSLGTNPYEQYF. The CDR3 coding sequence is TGCGCCAGCAGCTTGGGGACTAACCCCTACGAGCAGTACTTC.

The chain joins TRBV5-1 to TRBJ2-1, with 15 bases that match TRBD2. The germline V gene encodes CDR1 SGHRS and CDR2 YFSETQ. The V and J ends lost 3 bases and 0 bases, in that order; junction bases with no gene match: 7. The CDR3 sequence is 19 residues long. The chain's CDR3 is CASSSTGTSGGSSYNEQFF. The CDR3 DNA reads as TGCGCCAGCAGCTCAACCGGGACTAGCGGGGGGTCCTCCTACAATGAGCAGTTCTTC.